The subject of this entry is one T cell receptor (beta chain). What it binds is not known. The sample originates from a study of T cell clones after liver transplantation. The study, taken as a whole, reports: Donor-reactive sequences fell more than third party-reactive ones, suggesting partial deletion. The donor-reactive repertoire was only partly measurable in two subjects, lacking donor cells.

Produced via immunoSEQ multiplex PCR; TCRdb's table is partial and in-frame only. In the table there are approximately 55,000 clones, 55% to 75% of which are singletons. V shed 4 bases and J 4 bases; nucleotides not matched to a gene: 11. Per the germline V gene, CDR1 is SGHNT and CDR2 is YYREEE (reference sequence). The CDR3 length is 17 residues. Sequencing used CD4+ T cells from blood, obtained roughly 55 months after liver transplant. The chain couples TRBV5-4 to TRBJ2-2; 9 bases align to TRBD1. The TCR comes from a human patient who received a liver transplant. Some T cells may arise from the graft donor. The CDR3 DNA reads as TGTGCCAGCAGCGGGGACAGGGTTATCCGTGGCACCGGGGAGCTGTTTTTT. It codes for CASSGDRVIRGTGELFF.